The TCR beta chain described here comes from a study of Ad26.COV2.S vaccination and SARS-CoV-2 variants. Profiled with immunoSEQ multiplex PCR; TCRdb holds only in-frame clones, not every one. The sample gives 75,000 to 100,000 clones, 82% of which show up once; 15% to 20% is in the top ten. This CDR3 is 12 amino acids long. The germline V gene encodes CDR1 SQVTM and CDR2 ANQGSEA. Trimming at V came to 5 bases and at J to 5 bases, leaving 4 bases not matched to a gene. The receptor comes from a human donor who had recovered from COVID-19. This rearrangement joins TRBV29-1 to TRBJ1-2; TRBD1 aligns across 8 bases. The sequenced sample was peripheral blood, obtained after recovery from COVID-19. In nucleotides, the CDR3 is TGCAGCGTTACTGGACAGGGTTATGGCTACACCTTC. It codes for CSVTGQGYGYTF.